The sequence of this T cell receptor (beta chain) was determined in a study of cytomegalovirus exposure and HLA in healthy donors. V shed 3 bases and J 6 bases; nucleotides not matched to a gene: 20. The CDR3 is 19 amino acids. Looked up from germline, CDR1 is KGHSH and CDR2 is LQKENI. It was with 60 Vbeta and 13 Jbeta primers that the PCR ran. Repertoires were generated with immunoSEQ multiplex PCR, while TCRdb's copy carries only in-frame clones and drops some. Here the sample spans some 120,000 clones, roughly two thirds being singletons. The rearrangement links TRBV18 to TRBJ2-7; 10 bases match TRBD2. The sequence was obtained from a man aged 25 to 45 in good health and CMV-seropositive. The sequenced sample was PBMCs. The CDR3 DNA reads as TGTGCCAGCTCACCGGGCCCCGCGGAGCGGGAGGGGTGGGCTCCCGAGCAGTACTTC. The encoded protein is CASSPGPAEREGWAPEQYF. The full variable domain, with the rest looked up from reference TRBV18 and TRBJ2-7, is NAGVMQNPRHLVRRRGQEARLRCSPMKGHSHVYWYRQLPEEGLKFMVYLQKENIIDESGMPKERFSAEFPKEGPSILRIQQVVRGDSAAYFCASSPGPAEREGWAPEQYFGPGTRLTVT.